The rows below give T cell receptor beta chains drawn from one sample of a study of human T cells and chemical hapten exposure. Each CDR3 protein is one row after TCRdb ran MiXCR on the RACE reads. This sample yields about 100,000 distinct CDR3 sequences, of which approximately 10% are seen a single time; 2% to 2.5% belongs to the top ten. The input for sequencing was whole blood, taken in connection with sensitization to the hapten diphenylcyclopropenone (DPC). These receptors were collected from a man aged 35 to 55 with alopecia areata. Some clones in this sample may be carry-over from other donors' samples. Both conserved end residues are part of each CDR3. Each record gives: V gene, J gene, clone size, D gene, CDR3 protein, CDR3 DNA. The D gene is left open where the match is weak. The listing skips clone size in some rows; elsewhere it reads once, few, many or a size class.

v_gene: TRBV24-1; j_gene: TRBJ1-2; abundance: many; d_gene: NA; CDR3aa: CATSDLHREYGYTF; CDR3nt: TGTGCCACCAGTGATTTGCACAGGGAGTATGGCTACACCTTC
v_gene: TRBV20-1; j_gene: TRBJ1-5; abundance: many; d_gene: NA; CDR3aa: CSARRGPTDSNQPQHF; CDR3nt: TGCAGTGCTAGACGCGGTCCCACAGATAGCAATCAGCCCCAGCATTTT
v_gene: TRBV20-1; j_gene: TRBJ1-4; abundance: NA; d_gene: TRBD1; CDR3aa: CSAQAGQGARGIQKLFF; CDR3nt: TGCAGTGCCCAAGCAGGACAGGGTGCCCGGGGGATACAAAAACTGTTTTTT
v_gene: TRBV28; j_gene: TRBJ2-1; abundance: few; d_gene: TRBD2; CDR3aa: CASSEAGGYNEQFF; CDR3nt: TGTGCCAGCAGCGAAGCGGGAGGGTACAATGAGCAGTTCTTC
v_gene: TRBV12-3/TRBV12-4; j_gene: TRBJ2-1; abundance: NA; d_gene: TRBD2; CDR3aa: CASSLLAEYNEQFF; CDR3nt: TGTGCCAGCAGCCTACTAGCGGAGTACAATGAGCAGTTCTTC
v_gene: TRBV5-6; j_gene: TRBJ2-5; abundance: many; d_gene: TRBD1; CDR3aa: CASSKDRELLGETQYF; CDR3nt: TGTGCCAGCAGCAAGGACAGGGAACTGTTGGGAGAGACCCAGTACTTC
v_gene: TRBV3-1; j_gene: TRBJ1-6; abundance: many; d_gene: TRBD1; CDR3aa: CASSQGERGLGNSPLHF; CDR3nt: TGTGCCAGCAGCCAAGGAGAGAGGGGGCTCGGGAATTCACCCCTCCACTTT
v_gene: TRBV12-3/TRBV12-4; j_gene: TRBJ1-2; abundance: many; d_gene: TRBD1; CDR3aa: CASGEQGALGYTF; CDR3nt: TGTGCCAGCGGGGAACAGGGGGCCCTTGGCTACACCTTC
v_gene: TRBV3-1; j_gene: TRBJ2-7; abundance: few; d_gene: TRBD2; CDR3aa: CASSPREWGLAGMTYEQYF; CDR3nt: TGTGCCAGCAGCCCTCGGGAGTGGGGACTAGCGGGGATGACCTACGAGCAGTACTTC
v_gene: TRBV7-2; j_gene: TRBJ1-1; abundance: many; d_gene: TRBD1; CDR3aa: CASSLAGTAWAFF; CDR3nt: TGTGCCAGCAGCTTAGCAGGGACAGCCTGGGCTTTCTTT
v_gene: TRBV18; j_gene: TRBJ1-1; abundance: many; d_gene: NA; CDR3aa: CASFPRENTEAFF; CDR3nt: TGTGCCAGCTTTCCGAGGGAAAACACTGAAGCTTTCTTT
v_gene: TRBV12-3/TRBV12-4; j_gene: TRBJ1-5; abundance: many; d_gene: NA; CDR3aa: CASTRDTGNQPQHF; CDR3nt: TGTGCCAGCACCCGGGACACCGGCAATCAGCCCCAGCATTTT
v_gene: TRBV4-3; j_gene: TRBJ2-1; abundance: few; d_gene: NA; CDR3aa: CASSLRDPNEQFF; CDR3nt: TGCGCCAGCAGCCTCCGGGACCCCAATGAGCAGTTCTTC
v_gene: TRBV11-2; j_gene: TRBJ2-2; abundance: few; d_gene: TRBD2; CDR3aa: CASSLKWASGTVTGELFF; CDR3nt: TGTGCCAGCAGCTTGAAGTGGGCTAGCGGGACCGTTACCGGGGAGCTGTTTTTT
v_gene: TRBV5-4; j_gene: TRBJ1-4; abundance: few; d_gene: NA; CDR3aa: CASSLVPGEKLFF; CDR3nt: TGTGCCAGCAGCTTGGTACCGGGAGAAAAACTGTTTTTT
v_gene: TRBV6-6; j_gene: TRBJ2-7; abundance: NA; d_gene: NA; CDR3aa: CASTKNEGEQYF; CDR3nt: TGTGCCAGCACCAAGAACGAGGGGGAGCAGTACTTC
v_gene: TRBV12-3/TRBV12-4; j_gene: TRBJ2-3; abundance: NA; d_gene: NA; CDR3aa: CASISSPDRENGGRMYF; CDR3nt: TGTGCCAGCATTTCATCACCGGACAGAGAGAACGGAGGACGCATGTATTTT
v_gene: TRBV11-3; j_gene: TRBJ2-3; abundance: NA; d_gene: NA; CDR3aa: CASSSNWGDTQYF; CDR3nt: TGTGCCAGCAGCTCCAATTGGGGAGATACGCAGTATTTT
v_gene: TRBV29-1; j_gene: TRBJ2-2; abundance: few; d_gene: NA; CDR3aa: CSVEDRLRENTGELFF; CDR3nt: TGCAGCGTTGAAGATCGCCTCAGAGAGAACACCGGGGAGCTGTTTTTT
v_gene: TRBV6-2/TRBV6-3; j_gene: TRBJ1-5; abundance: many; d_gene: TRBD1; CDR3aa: CASIGQGGQPQHF; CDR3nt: TGTGCCAGCATCGGACAGGGTGGTCAGCCCCAGCATTTT
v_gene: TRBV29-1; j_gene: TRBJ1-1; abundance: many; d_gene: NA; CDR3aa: CSVARHPGAWDTEAFF; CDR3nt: TGCAGCGTTGCCCGACACCCGGGCGCCTGGGACACTGAAGCTTTCTTT
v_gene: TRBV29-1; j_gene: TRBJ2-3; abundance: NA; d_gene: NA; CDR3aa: CSVGGPATDTQYF; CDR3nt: TGCAGCGTAGGTGGCCCAGCTACAGATACGCAGTATTTT
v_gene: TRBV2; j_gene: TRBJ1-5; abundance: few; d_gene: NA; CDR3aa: CASSRDRSDQPQHF; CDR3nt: TGTGCCAGCAGCCGCGACAGGTCCGACCAGCCCCAGCATTTT
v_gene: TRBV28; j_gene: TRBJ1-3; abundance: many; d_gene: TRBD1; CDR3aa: CASSSPSTGEGNTIYF; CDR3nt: TGTGCCAGCAGTTCCCCCTCGACAGGGGAAGGAAACACCATATATTTT
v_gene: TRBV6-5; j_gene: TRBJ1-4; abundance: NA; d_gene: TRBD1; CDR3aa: CASSYHDRVREKLFF; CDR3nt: TGTGCCAGCAGTTACCACGACAGGGTTCGTGAAAAACTGTTTTTT
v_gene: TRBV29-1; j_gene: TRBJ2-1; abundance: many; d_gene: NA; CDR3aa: CSVLLGPGQYNEQFF; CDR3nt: TGCAGCGTTTTGTTGGGGCCGGGGCAGTACAATGAGCAGTTCTTC
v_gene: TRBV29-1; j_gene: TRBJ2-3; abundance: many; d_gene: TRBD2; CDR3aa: CSVGSGRAQTQYF; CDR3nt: TGCAGCGTTGGCAGCGGGAGGGCCCAAACGCAGTATTTT
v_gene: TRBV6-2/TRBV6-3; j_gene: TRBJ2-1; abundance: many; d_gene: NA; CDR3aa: CASTDFGGEQFF; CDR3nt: TGTGCCAGCACGGACTTTGGAGGTGAGCAGTTCTTC
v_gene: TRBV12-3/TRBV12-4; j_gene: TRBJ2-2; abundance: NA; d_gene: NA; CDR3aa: CASRSGEPTGELFF; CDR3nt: TGTGCCAGCAGATCCGGGGAACCCACCGGGGAGCTGTTTTTT
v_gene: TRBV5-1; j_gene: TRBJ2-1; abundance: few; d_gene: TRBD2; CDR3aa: CASSLTLAGVGNEQFF; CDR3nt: TGCGCCAGCAGCTTGACACTAGCGGGAGTGGGCAATGAGCAGTTCTTC
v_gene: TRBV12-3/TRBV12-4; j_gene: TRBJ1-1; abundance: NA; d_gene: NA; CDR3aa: CASSLAWPAVF; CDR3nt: TGTGCCAGCAGTTTAGCTTGGCCAGCGGTCTTT
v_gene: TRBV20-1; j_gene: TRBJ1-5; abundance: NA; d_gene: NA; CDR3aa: CSVLQPSNQPQHF; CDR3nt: TGCAGTGTATTGCAACCCAGCAATCAGCCCCAGCATTTT
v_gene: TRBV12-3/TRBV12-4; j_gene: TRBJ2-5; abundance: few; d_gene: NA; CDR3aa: CASSLWSGRQETQYF; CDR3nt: TGTGCCAGCAGTCTATGGTCAGGGCGCCAAGAGACCCAGTACTTC
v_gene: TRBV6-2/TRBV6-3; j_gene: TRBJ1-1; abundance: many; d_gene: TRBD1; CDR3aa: CASSYEGQGSHTEAFF; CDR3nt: TGTGCCAGCAGTTACGAGGGACAGGGATCCCACACTGAAGCTTTCTTT
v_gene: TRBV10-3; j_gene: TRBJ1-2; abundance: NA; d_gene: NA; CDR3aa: CAISESRNNYGYTF; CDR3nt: TGTGCCATCAGTGAAAGCAGGAACAACTATGGCTACACCTTC
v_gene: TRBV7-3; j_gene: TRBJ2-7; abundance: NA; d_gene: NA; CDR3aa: CASSLSESYEQYF; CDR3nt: TGTGCCAGCAGCTTATCGGAGAGCTACGAGCAGTACTTC
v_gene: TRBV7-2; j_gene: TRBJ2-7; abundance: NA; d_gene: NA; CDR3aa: CASSPSYEQYF; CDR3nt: TGTGCCAGCAGCCCATCCTACGAGCAGTACTTC
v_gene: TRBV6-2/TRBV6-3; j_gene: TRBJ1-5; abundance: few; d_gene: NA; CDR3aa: CASSYSSKGGYSNQPQHF; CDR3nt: TGTGCCAGCAGTTACTCAAGCAAAGGGGGATATAGCAATCAGCCCCAGCATTTT
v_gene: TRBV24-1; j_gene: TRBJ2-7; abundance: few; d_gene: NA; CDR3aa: CATSSTAPPYEQYF; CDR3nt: TGTGCCACCAGCTCGACAGCCCCCCCCTACGAGCAGTACTTC
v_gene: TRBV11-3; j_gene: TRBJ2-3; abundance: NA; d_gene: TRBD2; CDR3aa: CASSLDRLAGSTDTQYF; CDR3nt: TGTGCCAGCAGCTTAGATCGACTAGCGGGCAGCACAGATACGCAGTATTTT
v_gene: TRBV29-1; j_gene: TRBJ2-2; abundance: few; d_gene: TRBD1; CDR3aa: CSVVRQGLGAGELFF; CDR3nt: TGCAGCGTTGTCAGACAGGGTCTAGGGGCCGGGGAGCTGTTTTTT
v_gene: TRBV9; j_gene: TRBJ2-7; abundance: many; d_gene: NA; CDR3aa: CASSEGEMGGSSYEQYF; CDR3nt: TGTGCCAGCAGCGAAGGGGAGATGGGCGGCAGCTCCTACGAGCAGTACTTC
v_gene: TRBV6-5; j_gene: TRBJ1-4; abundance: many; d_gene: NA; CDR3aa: CASSYRATLSEKLFF; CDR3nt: TGTGCCAGCAGTTACCGGGCGACCCTGAGCGAAAAACTGTTTTTT
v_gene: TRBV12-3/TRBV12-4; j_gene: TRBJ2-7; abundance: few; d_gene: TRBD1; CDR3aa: CASSLGAGTGGTDEQYF; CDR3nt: TGTGCCAGCAGTTTAGGAGCCGGGACAGGGGGCACCGACGAGCAGTACTTC
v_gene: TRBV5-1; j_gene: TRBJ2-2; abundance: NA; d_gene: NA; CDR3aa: CASSNAGTGELFF; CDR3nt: TGCGCCAGCAGCAACGCAGGCACCGGGGAGCTGTTTTTT
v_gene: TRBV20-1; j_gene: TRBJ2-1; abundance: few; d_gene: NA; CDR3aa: CSASGVDEQFF; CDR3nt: TGCAGTGCTAGTGGGGTTGATGAGCAGTTCTTC
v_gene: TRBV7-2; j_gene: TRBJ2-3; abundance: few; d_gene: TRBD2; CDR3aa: CASSFTVTSGPDTQYF; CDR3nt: TGTGCCAGCAGCTTTACTGTGACTAGCGGACCAGATACGCAGTATTTT
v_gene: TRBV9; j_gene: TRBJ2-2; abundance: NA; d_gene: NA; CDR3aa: CASSPRLGLWGELFF; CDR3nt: TGTGCCAGCAGCCCGAGACTGGGACTCTGGGGGGAGCTGTTTTTT
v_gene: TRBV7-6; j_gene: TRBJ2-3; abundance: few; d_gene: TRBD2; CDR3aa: CASSLVWPSGVNTDTQYF; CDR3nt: TGTGCCAGCAGCTTAGTTTGGCCTAGCGGGGTGAACACAGATACGCAGTATTTT
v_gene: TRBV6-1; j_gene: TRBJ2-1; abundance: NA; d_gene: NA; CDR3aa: CASSEILSSYNEQFF; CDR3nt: TGTGCCAGCAGTGAAATACTTAGCTCCTACAATGAGCAGTTCTTC
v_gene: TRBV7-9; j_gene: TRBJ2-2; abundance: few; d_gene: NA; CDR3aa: CASSFNRVELANTGELFF; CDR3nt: TGTGCCAGCAGCTTCAACAGGGTGGAATTAGCGAACACCGGGGAGCTGTTTTTT
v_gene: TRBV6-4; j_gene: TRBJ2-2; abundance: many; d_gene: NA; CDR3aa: CASSESAGELFF; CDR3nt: TGTGCCAGCAGTGAGTCGGCCGGGGAGCTGTTTTTT
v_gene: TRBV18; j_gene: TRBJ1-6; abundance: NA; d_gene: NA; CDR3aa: CASSPDYNSPLHF; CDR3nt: TGTGCCAGCTCACCAGATTATAATTCACCCCTCCACTTT
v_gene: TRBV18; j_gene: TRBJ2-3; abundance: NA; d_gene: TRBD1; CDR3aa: CASSPPDRGTDTQYF; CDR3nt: TGTGCCAGCTCACCACCCGACAGGGGGACAGATACGCAGTATTTT
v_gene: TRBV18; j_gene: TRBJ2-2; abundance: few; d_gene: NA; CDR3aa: CASSPPQKAGELFF; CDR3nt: TGTGCCAGCTCACCACCACAAAAGGCCGGGGAGCTGTTTTTT
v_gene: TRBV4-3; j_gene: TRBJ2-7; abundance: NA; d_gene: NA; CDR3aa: CASSQDRVHREQYF; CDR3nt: TGCGCCAGCAGCCAAGATAGAGTCCACCGGGAGCAGTACTTC
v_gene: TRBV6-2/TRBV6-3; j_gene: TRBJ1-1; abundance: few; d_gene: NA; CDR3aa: CASSYGGSMNTEAFF; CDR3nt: TGTGCCAGCAGTTACGGCGGCAGCATGAACACTGAAGCTTTCTTT